Below are 6 T cell receptor beta chains sequenced from a single sample in a study of PD-1 blockade in classical Hodgkin lymphoma. Libraries were prepared by immunoSEQ multiplex PCR; TCRdb keeps only in-frame clonotypes and omits some of them. The sample contains around 91,000 clones, 75% to 90% of which appear only once. Exposure to brentuximab vedotin varied, and each patient had relapsed following autologous stem cell transplantation. The sample was peripheral blood mononuclear cells (PBMCs), taken at baseline. The receptors stem from a human donor with classical Hodgkin lymphoma.

This sequence joins TRBV19 and TRBJ2-5; D is possibly TRBD1 (6 bases). The CDR3 length is 13 residues. Trimming removed 5 bases from V and 8 bases from J, with 15 bases in between. The germline V gene has CDR1 LNHDA and CDR2 SQIVND (reference sequence). CDR3 sequence reads: CASSPGQSRTQYF. As DNA, the CDR3 is TGTGCCAGTAGTCCCGGACAGAGCAGAACCCAGTACTTC.

This chain connects TRBV19 to TRBJ2-1, with TRBD1 identical over 11 bases. The CDR3 is 15 residues long. V shed 3 bases and J 7 bases; nucleotides not matched to a gene: 5. Germline assignment: CDR1 LNHDA and CDR2 SQIVND (reference sequence). The CDR3 protein is CASSIVGQGANEQFF. CDR3 nucleotide sequence: TGTGCCAGTAGTATTGTAGGACAGGGGGCGAATGAGCAGTTCTTC. The whole variable domain, filled in from reference TRBV19 and TRBJ2-1, reads DGGITQSPKYLFRKEGQNVTLSCEQNLNHDAMYWYRQDPGQGLRLIYYSQIVNDFQKGDIAEGYSVSREKKESFPLTVTSAQKNPTAFYLCASSIVGQGANEQFFGPGTRLTVL.

The rearrangement joins TRBV4-1 to TRBJ2-7; D is uncertain. Germline CDR1 reads MGHRA; CDR2 reads YSYEKL. Between the trimmed V and J ends, which lost 1 base and 4 bases, there was a span of 5 bases. There are 12 residues in the CDR3. CDR3 coding DNA: TGCGCCAGCAGCCAAGCCGGGTACGAGCAGTACTTC. It encodes CASSQAGYEQYF.

This chain uses TRBV7-2 with TRBJ1-2, with 11 bases lining up with TRBD1. The CDR3 consists of 16 residues. Trimming cost V 0 bases and J 7 bases; bases outside gene matches: 7. Germline V CDR1 and CDR2: SGHTA, FQGNSA. In DNA form, the CDR3 reads TGTGCCAGCAGCTTAGCTCTAGGACAGGGGGCCAGTGGCTACACCTTC. Translated: CASSLALGQGASGYTF. Supplemented by reference TRBV7-2 and TRBJ1-2, the full variable domain reads GAGVSQSPSNKVTEKGKDVELRCDPISGHTALYWYRQSLGQGLEFLIYFQGNSAPDKSGLPSDRFSAERTGGSVSTLTIQRTQQEDSAVYLCASSLALGQGASGYTFGSGTRLTVV.

The chain is built from TRBV15 and TRBJ2-1, with 12 nucleotides matching TRBD1. The V gene end was trimmed by 3 bases and the J gene end by 7 bases; junction bases not matched to a gene: 7. This CDR3 has 16 amino acids. Germline V CDR1 and CDR2: LNHNV, YYDKDF (reference sequence). The CDR3 protein is CATSSFRDRGPNEQFF. CDR3 nucleotides: TGTGCCACCAGCAGTTTCCGGGACAGGGGGCCGAATGAGCAGTTCTTC. Using reference TRBV15 and TRBJ2-1 for the parts outside the CDR3, the full variable domain is DAMVIQNPRYQVTQFGKPVTLSCSQTLNHNVMYWYQQKSSQAPKLLFHYYDKDFNNEADTPDNFQSRRPNTSFCFLDIRSPGLGDTAMYLCATSSFRDRGPNEQFFGPGTRLTVL.

CDR3 residues: CASRGQGWGNQPQHF. In DNA form, the CDR3 reads TGTGCCAGCAGGGGACAGGGTTGGGGCAATCAGCCCCAGCATTTT. The gene calls are TRBV27 and TRBJ1-5, with TRBD1 matching 9 bases. After removal of 6 bases from V and 2 bases from J, the junction contained 5 bases not matched to a gene. From germline, CDR1 is MNHEY and CDR2 SMNVEV (reference sequence). The CDR3 is 15 residues long.